This T cell receptor (beta chain) derives from a study of cytomegalovirus exposure and HLA in healthy donors. Study conclusions and caveats: Among the sequence variants, a highly shared cluster was likely an artifact of sequencing. In a later analysis, most CMV-associated TCR beta chains appeared HLA-restricted. Association of a missense DCLRE1C variant with TCR beta V- and J-gene trimming was reported in a later analysis.

PCR involved 60 Vbeta and 13 Jbeta primers. The data were produced by immunoSEQ multiplex PCR, yet TCRdb's version contains in-frame clones alone and is incomplete. The table includes hundreds of thousands of clones, about 77% detected once. As for this clone: What it recognizes is unknown.

The sequenced sample was PBMCs. The receptor was derived from a woman in her twenties or thirties in good health and CMV-seronegative.

The CDR3 sequence is CASSRTTGLAGRGENIQYF. CDR3 nucleotide sequence: TGCGCCAGCAGCAGGACAACGGGACTAGCGGGCCGAGGAGAAAACATTCAGTACTTC. The chain links TRBV5-1 to TRBJ2-4, with 12 bases matching TRBD2. V shed 4 bases, J shed 5 bases, and the junction held 16 bases outside the gene matches. The CDR3 runs 19 residues. Germline values: CDR1 SGHRS, CDR2 YFSETQ.